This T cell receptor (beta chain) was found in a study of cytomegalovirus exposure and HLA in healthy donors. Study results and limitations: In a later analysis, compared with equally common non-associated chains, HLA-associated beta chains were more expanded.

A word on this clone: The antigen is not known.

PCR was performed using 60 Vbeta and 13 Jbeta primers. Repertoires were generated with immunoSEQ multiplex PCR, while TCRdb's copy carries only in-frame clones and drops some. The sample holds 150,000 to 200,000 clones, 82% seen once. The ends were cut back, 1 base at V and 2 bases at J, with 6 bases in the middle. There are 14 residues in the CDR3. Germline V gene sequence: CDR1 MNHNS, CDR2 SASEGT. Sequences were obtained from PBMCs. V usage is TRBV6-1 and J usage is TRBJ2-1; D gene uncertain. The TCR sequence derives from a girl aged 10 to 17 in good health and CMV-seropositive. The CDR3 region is CASSEGAPYNEQFF. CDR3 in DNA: TGTGCCAGCAGTGAAGGGGCCCCCTACAATGAGCAGTTCTTC.